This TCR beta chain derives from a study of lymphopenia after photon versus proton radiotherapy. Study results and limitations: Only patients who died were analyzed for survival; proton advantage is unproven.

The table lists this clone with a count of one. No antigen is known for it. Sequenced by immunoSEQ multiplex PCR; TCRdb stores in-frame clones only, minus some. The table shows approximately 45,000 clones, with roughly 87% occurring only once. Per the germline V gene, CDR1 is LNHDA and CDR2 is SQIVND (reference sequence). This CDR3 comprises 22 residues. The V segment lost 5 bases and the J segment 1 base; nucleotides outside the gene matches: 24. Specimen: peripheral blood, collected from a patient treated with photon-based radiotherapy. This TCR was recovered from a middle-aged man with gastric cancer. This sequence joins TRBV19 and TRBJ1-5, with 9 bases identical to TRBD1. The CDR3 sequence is CASSSRLGTGYENRESNQPQHF. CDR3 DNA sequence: TGTGCCAGTAGTTCTCGTCTTGGGACAGGGTATGAAAATAGGGAAAGCAATCAGCCCCAGCATTTT. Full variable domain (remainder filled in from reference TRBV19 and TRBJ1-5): DGGITQSPKYLFRKEGQNVTLSCEQNLNHDAMYWYRQDPGQGLRLIYYSQIVNDFQKGDIAEGYSVSREKKESFPLTVTSAQKNPTAFYLCASSSRLGTGYENRESNQPQHFGDGTRLSIL.